This TCR beta chain is from a study of blood T cell repertoires in COVID-19. In the study overall: Donors in the United States, Italy and Spain gave samples during acute or convalescent COVID-19.

In Seattle, patients joined the study during active infection and were tracked longitudinally. Per the original data handling: For nucleated cells, counts were estimated from reference gene primer amplification. The table came from immunoSEQ multiplex PCR; TCRdb's copy has only in-frame clones and leaves some out. For V, J and clone size, that table is used; D and trimming come from the DNA. The sample lists some 240,000 clones, 88% occurring once. CDR1 is DFQATT and CDR2 is SNEGSKA in the germline V gene (reference sequence). The length of the CDR3 is 11 residues. The sequencing input was peripheral blood. The chain joins TRBV20-1 to TRBJ1-1, with 7 bases lining up with TRBD1. The clonotype comes from a woman in her seventies with COVID-19, enrolled during active disease. In DNA form, the CDR3 reads TGCAGCAACAGGGGGAACACTGAAGCTTTCTTT. As protein: CSNRGNTEAFF.